Listed here are 9 T cell receptor beta chains from one sample, sequenced in a study of blood T cell repertoires in COVID-19. The method was immunoSEQ multiplex PCR; TCRdb's version includes in-frame clones alone and lacks a portion of them. The sample records around 100,000 clones, roughly 87% being singletons. Sequencing was done on a sample of peripheral blood. The receptors stem from a young man in a cohort sampled during active COVID-19.

The CDR3 nucleotides are TGTGCCTCCCACGCCGGGGTTCAAGAGACCCAGTACTTC. It specifies CASHAGVQETQYF. This chain links TRBV18 with TRBJ2-5, with a weak D call TRBD2 (5 bases). Trimming cost V 11 bases and J 2 bases, with 15 bases left between them. The CDR3 is 13 amino acids. The germline V gene encodes CDR1 KGHSH and CDR2 LQKENI.

The gene calls are TRBV7-9 and TRBJ2-3; a weak D match, TRBD2 (5 bases). The V gene lost 5 bases and the J gene lost 1 base, with 13 bases spanning the gap. This CDR3 region has 15 residues. CDR1 and CDR2 (germline): SEHNR, FQNEAQ (reference sequence). The CDR3 sequence is CASSPSRFRTDTQYF. CDR3 nucleotide sequence: TGTGCCAGCAGCCCTAGCCGGTTTCGCACAGATACGCAGTATTTT. Based on the CDR3 plus reference TRBV7-9 and TRBJ2-3, the full variable domain is DTGVSQNPRHKITKRGQNVTFRCDPISEHNRLYWYRQTLGQGPEFLTYFQNEAQLEKSRLLSDRFSAERPKGSFSTLEIQRTEQGDSAMYLCASSPSRFRTDTQYFGPGTRLTVL.

The gene calls are TRBV6-5 and TRBJ1-4; a weak D match, TRBD1 (6 bases). CDR1 and CDR2 from the germline V gene are MNHEY and SVGAGI. This CDR3 spans 15 amino acids. The V gene lost 0 bases and the J gene lost 2 bases, with 7 bases spanning the gap. The CDR3 bases are TGTGCCAGCAGTTACTCGGGGGCTACTAATGAAAAACTGTTTTTT. Translated: CASSYSGATNEKLFF.

The gene calls are TRBV3-1 (or the pseudogene TRBV3-2) and TRBJ2-1; 8 bases map to TRBD2. V was clipped by 0 bases and J by 4 bases; unmatched bases: 8. The CDR3 is 17 amino acids. Germline V CDR1 and CDR2: LGHDT, YNNKEL (reference sequence). In nucleotides, the CDR3 is TGTGCCAGCAGCCAAGATGTACGGCGGGGGGTATACAATGAGCAGTTCTTC. Its protein product is CASSQDVRRGVYNEQFF.

This chain links TRBV5-6 with TRBJ1-1; no firm D call. Germline loops: CDR1 SGHDT, CDR2 YYEEEE. Trimming left V 0 bases short and J 6 bases short, with 12 bases between. There are 14 residues in the CDR3. This CDR3 is CASSLVPGRAEAFF. Here the CDR3 DNA reads TGTGCCAGCAGCTTGGTGCCGGGAAGAGCTGAAGCTTTCTTT.

The sample holds one count of this clone. The chain has TRBV28 and TRBJ1-2, with D possibly matching TRBD1 (6 bases). Germline V gene lookup returns CDR1 MDHEN and CDR2 SYDVKM. This CDR3 contains 12 residues. Trimming left V 6 bases short and J 6 bases short, with 11 bases between. The CDR3 coding sequence is TGTGCCAGCAGCGTACAGGGAAATGGCTACACCTTC. Translated: CASSVQGNGYTF.

The rearrangement uses TRBV27 and TRBJ2-1; D is ambiguous. V was pared by 0 bases and J by 0 bases, with 6 bases between. The length of the CDR3 is 15 residues. Germline V gene sequence: CDR1 MNHEY, CDR2 SMNVEV (reference sequence). The DNA for the CDR3 is TGTGCCAGCAGTTTATCGGCCAACTCCTACAATGAGCAGTTCTTC. This gives the protein CASSLSANSYNEQFF.

The chain employs TRBV7-2 and TRBJ2-1; a possible D gene is TRBD2 (6 bases). The CDR3 is 14 residues long. Trimming took 5 bases from V and 6 from J, leaving 14 bases between them. CDR1 is SGHTA and CDR2 is FQGNSA in the germline V gene. CDR3 amino acids: CASSAAGLFNEQFF. The CDR3 coding sequence is TGTGCCAGCAGCGCCGCGGGACTCTTCAATGAGCAGTTCTTC.

This rearrangement joins TRBV7-2 to TRBJ1-6; TRBD1 agrees at 7 bases. Germline CDR1 reads SGHTA; CDR2 reads FQGNSA. The CDR3 has 17 residues. V was clipped by 4 bases and J by 8 bases; unmatched bases: 14. The DNA of the CDR3 is TGTGCCAGCAGCTCCCGGGGTCCCCGGGACAGTTATTCACCCCTCCACTTT. It encodes CASSSRGPRDSYSPLHF.